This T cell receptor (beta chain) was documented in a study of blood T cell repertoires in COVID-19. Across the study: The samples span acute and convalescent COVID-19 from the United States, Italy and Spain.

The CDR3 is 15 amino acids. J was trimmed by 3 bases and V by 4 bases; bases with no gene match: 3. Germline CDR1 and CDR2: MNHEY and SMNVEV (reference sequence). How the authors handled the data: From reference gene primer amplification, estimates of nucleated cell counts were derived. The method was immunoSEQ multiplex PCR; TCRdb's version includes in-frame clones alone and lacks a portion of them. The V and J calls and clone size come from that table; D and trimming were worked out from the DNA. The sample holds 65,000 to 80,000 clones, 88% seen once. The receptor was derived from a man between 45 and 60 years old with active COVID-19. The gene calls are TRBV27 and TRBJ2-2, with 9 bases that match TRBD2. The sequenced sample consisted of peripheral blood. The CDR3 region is CASSYERGDTGELFF. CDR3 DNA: TGTGCCAGCAGTTACGAGCGGGGGGACACCGGGGAGCTGTTTTTT.